A single sample gave rise to the 26 T cell receptor beta chains below, sequenced in a study of OX40 agonist ivuxolimab in advanced cancers. Sequencing used immunoSEQ multiplex PCR; TCRdb keeps in-frame clones, though not all of them. The sample has 20,000 to 25,000 clones, approximately 91% seen once; the top ten hold approximately 49%. Here the sequenced sample was CD4+ or CD8+ T cells sorted from blood, taken in a trial of the OX40 agonist ivuxolimab. The receptors were gathered from an adult with an advanced solid tumor such as melanoma, head and neck, liver or kidney cancer.

The genes are TRBV7-2 and TRBJ2-1; 8 nucleotides line up with TRBD1. CDR3 length: 15 amino acids. Unmatched junction bases numbered 12, after V lost 7 bases and J lost 7 bases. The germline gives CDR1 SGHTA, CDR2 FQGNSA. The CDR3 coding sequence is TGTGCCAGCACTCTAGGACAGGGATTGAGGAATGAGCAGTTCTTC. Encoded protein: CASTLGQGLRNEQFF.

The chain combines TRBV16 with TRBJ2-5; D gene ambiguous. CDR3 size: 12 residues. With 0 bases removed from V and 5 bases from J, the gap between germline ends came to 4 bases. Per the germline V gene, CDR1 is KGHSY and CDR2 is FQNENV. CDR3 in amino acids: CASSQSRETQYF. The DNA of the CDR3 is TGTGCCAGCAGCCAATCAAGGGAGACCCAGTACTTC.

This sequence joins TRBV9 and TRBJ1-2, with 7 nucleotides matching TRBD1. The J segment lost 4 bases and the V segment lost 0 bases, leaving 12 bases of the junction unmatched. This CDR3 spans 17 amino acids. CDR1 and CDR2 from the germline V gene are SGDLS and YYNGEE. CDR3 sequence: CASSVDPGQQAPYGYTF. In DNA, the CDR3 is TGTGCCAGCAGCGTAGATCCGGGACAGCAGGCCCCCTATGGCTACACCTTC.

The chain uses TRBV6-5 and TRBJ1-5; D remains unclear. V lost 2 bases, J lost 12 bases, and 8 bases lay in between. Germline-derived CDR1 and CDR2 are MNHEY and SVGAGI. There are 11 residues in the CDR3. The CDR3 sequence: CASSYGRNQHF. In DNA form, the CDR3 reads TGTGCCAGCAGTTACGGGAGGAACCAGCATTTT.

The chain is built from TRBV6-6 and TRBJ2-5; 11 bases are shared with TRBD2. With 4 bases clipped from V and 5 bases from J, the junction kept 6 bases outside the gene matches. The CDR3 has 15 amino acids. Germline lookup yields CDR1 MNHNY and CDR2 SVGAGI (reference sequence). The CDR3 loop is CASSSVAGGGETQYF. CDR3 nucleotide sequence: TGTGCCAGCAGTTCGGTAGCGGGAGGGGGGGAGACCCAGTACTTC.

V gene TRBV7-9 combines with J gene TRBJ1-5; TRBD1 might be the D (5 bases). Germline CDR1 reads SEHNR; CDR2 reads FQNEAQ (reference sequence). The CDR3 has 17 residues. The V end was cut by 3 bases, the J end by 5 bases, with 20 bases between. The CDR3 reads CASSLAGTERLHQPQHF. In nucleotides, the CDR3 is TGTGCCAGCAGCTTGGCCGGGACGGAGAGGCTTCATCAGCCCCAGCATTTT.

The chain employs TRBV21-1 and TRBJ2-3; the listed D gene, TRBD2, was not tested against the DNA. TRBV21-1 is termed a pseudogene. The CDR3 loop spans 17 amino acids. CDR3 nucleotides: TGTGCCAGCAGCAAAAGGGTTACTAGCGGGGGGACAGATACGCAGTATTTT. It codes for CASSKRVTSGGTDTQYF.

The CDR3 nucleotides read TGTGCCAGCAGTTTATTACAGGGGGCCTACGAGCAGTACTTC. It is translated as CASSLLQGAYEQYF. This chain links TRBV28 with TRBJ2-7; TRBD1 matches at 8 bases. This CDR3 spans 14 amino acids. V dropped 1 base and J dropped 2; count of bases not matched to a gene: 1. Germline V gives CDR1 MDHEN, CDR2 SYDVKM.

V and J are TRBV6-5 and TRBJ2-7, with D perhaps assigned TRBD1 or TRBD2 (5 bases each). This CDR3 is built from 15 residues. The germline gives CDR1 MNHEY, CDR2 SVGAGI. V dropped 5 bases and J dropped 2 bases, with 16 bases sitting between them. The DNA for the CDR3 is TGTGCCAGCAGTCCGACCGGGACCAACACCTACGAGCAGTACTTC. Protein sequence: CASSPTGTNTYEQYF.

The V and J genes are TRBV11-2 and TRBJ2-1, with no clear D. The ends were cut back, 1 base at V and 9 bases at J, with 16 bases in the middle. Germline V gene lookup returns CDR1 SGHAT and CDR2 FQNNGV. This CDR3 is 15 amino acids long. In DNA form, the CDR3 reads TGTGCCAGCAGCTTAGTTAAGAGTCGGACCGGTGAGCAGTTCTTC. Its protein is CASSLVKSRTGEQFF.

The CDR3 protein is CASSLQGQETQYF. DNA for the CDR3: TGTGCCAGCAGTTTACAGGGGCAAGAGACCCAGTACTTC. V usage is TRBV27 and J usage is TRBJ2-5, with TRBD1 as a possible D gene (6 bases). CDR1 is MNHEY and CDR2 is SMNVEV in the germline V gene (reference sequence). The CDR3 contains 13 residues. The V end lost 2 bases, the J end lost 2 bases, and 6 bases lay between the germline ends.

V usage is TRBV10-2 and J usage is TRBJ2-7; 10 nucleotides match TRBD1. The V gene end was trimmed by 6 bases and the J gene end by 3 bases; junction bases not matched to a gene: 2. The CDR3 totals 13 residues. Germline CDR1 reads WSHSY; CDR2 reads SAAADI. The CDR3 protein is CASRRTGGYEQYF. In nucleotides, the CDR3 is TGCGCCAGCAGGAGGACAGGGGGCTACGAGCAGTACTTC.

The rearrangement joins TRBV7-9 to TRBJ2-7; a possible D gene is TRBD1 (5 bases). The CDR3 spans 15 residues. Per the germline V gene, CDR1 is SEHNR and CDR2 is FQNEAQ (reference sequence). Trimming stripped 5 bases from V and 0 bases from J, with 14 bases between. In nucleotides, the CDR3 is TGTGCCAGCAGCACCGACAGAATTTCCTCCTACGAGCAGTACTTC. Its protein product is CASSTDRISSYEQYF.

This chain uses TRBV5-4 with TRBJ1-1; tentative D call: TRBD1 (6 bases). V was cut by 1 base and J by 7 bases, with 11 bases left in between. The CDR3 is made up of 13 amino acids. In germline, CDR1 is SGHNT, CDR2 YYREEE (reference sequence). CDR3: CASSLMGGGEAFF. CDR3 DNA sequence: TGTGCCAGCAGCTTGATGGGAGGGGGTGAAGCTTTCTTT.

This clone was counted between two and nine times. The V gene is TRBV19, the J gene TRBJ1-5, with D perhaps TRBD1 (5 bases). The CDR3 covers 16 residues. V lost 6 bases, J lost 0 bases, and 15 bases lay in between. Germline V gene data show CDR1 as LNHDA and CDR2 as SQIVND (reference sequence). CDR3: CASRVGQFYSNQPQHF. For the CDR3, the DNA is TGTGCCAGTAGGGTGGGGCAGTTTTATAGCAATCAGCCCCAGCATTTT.

The chain combines TRBV19 with TRBJ2-5; D is undetermined. CDR3 length equals 15 residues. The V gene lost 4 bases and the J gene lost 5 bases, with 17 bases spanning the gap. The germline CDR1 and CDR2 sequences are LNHDA and SQIVND (reference sequence). This CDR3 is CASSTGTSYGETQYF. CDR3 DNA sequence: TGTGCCAGTAGTACCGGTACATCTTACGGGGAGACCCAGTACTTC.

This clone was counted only a few times. This chain joins TRBV7-9 and TRBJ2-5, with 9 nucleotides matching TRBD2. Looked up from germline, CDR1 is SEHNR and CDR2 is FQNEAQ (reference sequence). Trimming took 5 bases from V and 1 from J; bases not matched to a gene: 8. The CDR3 has 16 amino acids. The CDR3 coding sequence is TGTGCCAGCAGCCAAGGGAGCGGGAGGTCCCAAGAGACCCAGTACTTC. Amino acid sequence: CASSQGSGRSQETQYF.

The chain links TRBV19 to TRBJ2-4; 7 bases line up with TRBD1. The CDR3 extends over 17 amino acids. V was pared by 7 bases and J by 0 bases, with 12 bases of the junction left unmatched. In germline, CDR1 is LNHDA, CDR2 SQIVND (reference sequence). The CDR3 reads CASNPGQPPLAKNIQYF. As DNA, the CDR3 is TGTGCCAGTAATCCGGGACAGCCGCCGCTAGCCAAAAACATTCAGTACTTC. Drawing the rest from reference TRBV19 and TRBJ2-4, the complete variable domain is DGGITQSPKYLFRKEGQNVTLSCEQNLNHDAMYWYRQDPGQGLRLIYYSQIVNDFQKGDIAEGYSVSREKKESFPLTVTSAQKNPTAFYLCASNPGQPPLAKNIQYFGAGTRLSVL.

The chain links TRBV27 to TRBJ1-5, with 11 bases that match TRBD1. Trimming took 8 bases from V and 1 from J; bases not matched to a gene: 7. This CDR3 region has 16 residues. Germline V gene sequence: CDR1 MNHEY, CDR2 SMNVEV (reference sequence). CDR3 amino acids: CASLGQGEVSNQPQHF. The CDR3 nucleotides read TGTGCCAGCCTGGGACAGGGGGAGGTCAGCAATCAGCCCCAGCATTTT.

The genes are TRBV6-5 and TRBJ1-2; D uncertain. Germline V lookup: CDR1 MNHEY, CDR2 SVGAGI. Trimming shortened V by 1 base and J by 6 bases, and 15 bases separated the two germline ends. The CDR3 is made up of 15 amino acids. CDR3 protein: CASSYFPGPRDGYTF. CDR3 bases: TGTGCCAGCAGTTACTTCCCCGGGCCCCGGGATGGCTACACCTTC.

The rearrangement joins TRBV29-1 to TRBJ2-1; 9 bases are a match to TRBD1. Germline CDR1 is SQVTM and CDR2 is ANQGSEA. V dropped 7 bases and J dropped 6; count of bases not matched to a gene: 7. The CDR3 contains 13 residues. The CDR3 bases are TGCAGCGCGACAGGGGGTATACGCAATGAGCAGTTCTTC. Protein product: CSATGGIRNEQFF.

This clone was observed a single time. The chain links TRBV6-1 to TRBJ2-5; the D is unclear. Germline CDR1 reads MNHNS; CDR2 reads SASEGT. CDR3 length: 15 amino acids. The V end lost 1 base, the J end lost 2 bases, and 11 bases lay between the germline ends. Written as DNA, the CDR3 is TGTGCCAGCAGTGAAGGAACAATTCCGCAAGAGACCCAGTACTTC. It is translated as CASSEGTIPQETQYF.

J is TRBJ2-3 and V is TRBV5-1, with 9 bases matching TRBD2. The CDR3 is made up of 16 amino acids. The V and J ends lost 0 bases and 3 bases, in that order; junction bases with no gene match: 5. Germline V gene sequence: CDR1 SGHRS, CDR2 YFSETQ. The CDR3 nucleotides are TGCGCCAGCAGCTTGGAGCGGGAGGTCCCGACAGATACGCAGTATTTT. This sequence encodes CASSLEREVPTDTQYF.

The chain is built from TRBV28 and TRBJ1-1, with TRBD1 matching 7 bases. The CDR3 runs to 14 residues. Germline trimming cut 5 bases from V and 3 bases from J; bases unmatched to any gene: 6. Per germline, CDR1 MDHEN and CDR2 SYDVKM. The CDR3 reads CASSALQGDTEAFF. CDR3 DNA: TGTGCCAGCAGTGCTCTTCAGGGGGACACTGAAGCTTTCTTT.

The J gene is TRBJ2-7, the V gene TRBV28; no clear D. Germline CDR1 reads MDHEN; CDR2 reads SYDVKM. V lost 4 bases, J lost 3 bases, and 13 bases lay in between. This CDR3 has 14 residues. The CDR3 nucleotides are TGTGCCAGCAGTTACAGTACCCTGGGCTACGAGCAGTACTTC. Translating gives CASSYSTLGYEQYF.

J is TRBJ1-2 and V is TRBV10-1; D not resolved. V gave up 2 bases and J gave up 3 bases, with 7 bases separating them. Germline V gene lookup returns CDR1 WNHNN and CDR2 SYGVQD (reference sequence). This CDR3 comprises 13 residues. The CDR3 protein is CASSEKDDYGYTF. The CDR3, as DNA: TGCGCCAGCAGTGAGAAAGACGACTATGGCTACACCTTC.